This TCR beta chain was sequenced for a study of blood T cell repertoires in COVID-19. Study-level information: Material from acute and convalescent COVID-19 was sourced from the United States, Italy and Spain. T cells, B-cell-depleted T cells, or PBMCs provided the cDNA or gDNA that served as material.

This CDR3 has 16 residues. The germline CDR1 and CDR2 sequences are SNHLY and FYNNEI. Trimming removed 5 bases from V and 0 bases from J, with 11 bases in between. Under the authors' procedure: By means of reference gene primer amplification, nucleated cell counts were estimated. Generated by immunoSEQ multiplex PCR, the TCRdb table keeps only in-frame clones and is missing some. The V and J calls and clone size come from that table; D and trimming were worked out from the DNA. Among roughly 50,000 clones listed, 80% to 90% were seen once. This chain joins TRBV2 and TRBJ1-6, with D perhaps matching TRBD1 (5 bases). Input material: peripheral blood. The source is an elderly woman with acute or convalescent COVID-19. In DNA form, the CDR3 reads TGTGCCAGCAGTCCCTCGGGGGGCTCCTATAATTCACCCCTCCACTTT. As protein: CASSPSGGSYNSPLHF. The whole variable domain, remainder taken from reference TRBV2 and TRBJ1-6, is EPEVTQTPSHQVTQMGQEVILRCVPISNHLYFYWYRQILGQKVEFLVSFYNNEISEKSEIFDDQFSVERPDGSNFTLKIRSTKLEDSAMYFCASSPSGGSYNSPLHFGNGTRLTVT.